This entry concerns a single TCR beta chain. Its specificity is not known. A split of CD4+ cells into CD45RA+ naive and CD45RA-negative memory subsets was performed. Looked up from germline, CDR1 is SGHTA and CDR2 is FQGNSA. CDR3 size: 17 residues. The V and J ends lost 2 bases and 4 bases, in that order; junction bases with no gene match: 11. This entry comes from a study of shared clonotypes between healthy human individuals. Overall study findings and caveats: Relative to their counterparts shared across all four donors, non-shared clonotypes exhibited diminished generation probabilities.

Produced via immunoSEQ multiplex PCR; TCRdb's table is partial and in-frame only. Of approximately 2,000,000 clones in the sample, 85% to 95% were seen once. Sequences were obtained from naive CD4+ T cells from PBMCs. As to subset: CD45RA+ positively selected. V and J are TRBV7-2 and TRBJ2-1; the match to TRBD1 covers 7 bases. The source is a man younger than 35 in good health. Some clones in this sample may be carry-over from other donors' samples. The chain's CDR3 is CASSLLSRRQGYNEQFF. In nucleotides, the CDR3 is TGTGCCAGCAGCTTATTATCTAGGAGACAGGGATACAATGAGCAGTTCTTC.